The T cell receptor (beta chain) described here comes from a study of blood T cell repertoires in COVID-19. Study-wide context: Specimens from acute and convalescent COVID-19 originated in the United States, Italy and Spain. The analysed material was cDNA or gDNA that came from T cells, B-cell-depleted T cells, or PBMCs.

As processed by the authors: Amplification with reference gene primers provided the estimates of nucleated cell counts. Libraries were prepared by immunoSEQ multiplex PCR; TCRdb keeps only in-frame clonotypes and omits some of them. The V and J calls and clone size come from that table; D and trimming were worked out from the DNA. The table has roughly 84,000 clones, 75% seen once. A note on this clone: Other DNA sequences in the same sample also yield this CDR3.

This receptor was identified in a woman between 45 and 60 years old with acute or convalescent COVID-19. Material for sequencing was peripheral blood.

In nucleotides, the CDR3 is TGTGCCAGCAGCTTAGATAGCGGTGAAGCTTTCTTT. Its protein is CASSLDSGEAFF. The chain links TRBV7-9 to TRBJ1-1; D remains unclear. Germline CDR1 reads SEHNR; CDR2 reads FQNEAQ (reference sequence). The ends were cut back, 1 base at V and 7 bases at J, with 7 bases in the middle. This CDR3 comprises 12 residues.